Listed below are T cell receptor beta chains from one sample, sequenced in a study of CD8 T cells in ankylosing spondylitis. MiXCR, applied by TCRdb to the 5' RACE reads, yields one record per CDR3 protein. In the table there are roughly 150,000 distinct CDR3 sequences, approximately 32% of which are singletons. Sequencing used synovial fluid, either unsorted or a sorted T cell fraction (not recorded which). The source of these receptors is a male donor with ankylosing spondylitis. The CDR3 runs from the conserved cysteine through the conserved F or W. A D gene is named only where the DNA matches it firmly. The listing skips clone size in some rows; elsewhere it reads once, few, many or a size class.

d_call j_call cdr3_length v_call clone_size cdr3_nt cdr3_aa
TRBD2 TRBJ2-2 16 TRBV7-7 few TGTGCCAGCAGTTCCGCTGGGGGGGCGAACACCGGGGAGCTGTTTTTT CASSSAGGANTGELFF
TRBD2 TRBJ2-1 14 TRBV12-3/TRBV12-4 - TGTGCCAGCAGGGGGACTAGCGGCGGGGATGAGCAGTTCTTC CASRGTSGGDEQFF
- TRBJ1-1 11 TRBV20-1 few TGCAGTGCTTTTCGGATCACTGAAGCTTTCTTT CSAFRITEAFF
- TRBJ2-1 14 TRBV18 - TGTGCCAGCTCACCACAACCAGGGAGGCACGAGCAGTTCTTC CASSPQPGRHEQFF
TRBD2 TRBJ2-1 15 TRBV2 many TGTGCCAGCAGTCATAGCGGGGGGCTTGAAAATGAGCAGTTCTTC CASSHSGGLENEQFF
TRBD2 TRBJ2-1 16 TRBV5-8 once TGTGCCAGCAGCAGACTAGCGGGAGGTGGAGCCAATGAGCAGTTCTTC CASSRLAGGGANEQFF
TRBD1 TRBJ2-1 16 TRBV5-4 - TGTGCCAGCAGCTTTGGGGGACAGGGTTCCTACAATGAGCAGTTCTTC CASSFGGQGSYNEQFF
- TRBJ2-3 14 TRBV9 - TGTGCCAGCAGCGTAGCGGGATGGGTAGATACGCAGTATTTT CASSVAGWVDTQYF
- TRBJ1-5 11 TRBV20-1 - TGCAGTGCTTCTCAATCCGAGGCCCAGCATTTT CSASQSEAQHF
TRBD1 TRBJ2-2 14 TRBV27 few TGTGCCAGCAGTCGACAGGGGAGCGTTGGGGAGCTGTTTTTT CASSRQGSVGELFF
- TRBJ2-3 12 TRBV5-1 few TGCGCCAGCAGCTCGGGCGGGACAGTTCAATATTTT CASSSGGTVQYF
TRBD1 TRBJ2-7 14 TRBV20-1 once TGCAGTGCCTTGGACAGGGCTAATACCTACGAGCAGTACTTC CSALDRANTYEQYF
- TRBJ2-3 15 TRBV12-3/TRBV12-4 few TGTGCCAGCAGTTTTGTGGGACACCTCACAGATACGCAGTATTTT CASSFVGHLTDTQYF
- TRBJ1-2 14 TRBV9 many TGTGCCAGCAGCGGACCCCAGGGCCGGGTTGGCTACACCTTC CASSGPQGRVGYTF
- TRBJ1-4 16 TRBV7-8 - TGTGCCAGCAGCCTCCGGGCCAACCCAACTAATGAAAAACTGTTTTTT CASSLRANPTNEKLFF
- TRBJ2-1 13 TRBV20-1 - TGCAGTGCTGGCCGGGACCTAAACAATGAGCAGTTCTTC CSAGRDLNNEQFF
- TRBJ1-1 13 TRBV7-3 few TGTGCCAGCAGCAGGGAGTACGGGTCTGAAGCTTTCTTT CASSREYGSEAFF
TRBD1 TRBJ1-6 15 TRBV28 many TGTGCCAGCAGCTCGGACAGGGGGCGGTTTGTGGCCCTCCACTTT CASSSDRGRFVALHF
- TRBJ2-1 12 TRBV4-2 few TGTGCCAGCAGCTCCGAATACAATGAGCAGTTCTTC CASSSEYNEQFF
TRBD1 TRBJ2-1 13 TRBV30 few TGTGCCTGGAGTGAGGGGGCATACAATGAGCAGTTCTTC CAWSEGAYNEQFF
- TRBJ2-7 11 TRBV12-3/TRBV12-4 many TGTGCCAGCAGCTCAGCGACCGTGGCTTCTTTC CASSSATVASF
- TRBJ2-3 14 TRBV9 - TGTGCCAGCAGCCTCATGGGTTTGCGAGATACGCAGTATTTT CASSLMGLRDTQYF
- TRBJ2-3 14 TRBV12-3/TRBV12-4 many TGTGCCAGCAGTTTAGGGGGAAAGGCAGATACGCAGTATTTT CASSLGGKADTQYF
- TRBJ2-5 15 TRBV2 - TGTGCCAGCAGACCCCAGGGGGGATCGGAAGAGACCCAGTACTTC CASRPQGGSEETQYF
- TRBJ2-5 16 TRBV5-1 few TGCGCCAGCAGCTTGGGCATGGGACTTCTACAAGAGACCCAGTACTTC CASSLGMGLLQETQYF
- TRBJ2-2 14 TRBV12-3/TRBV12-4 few TGTGCCAGCAGAGAATTAAGTGGCGCCGGGGAGCTGTTTTTT CASRELSGAGELFF
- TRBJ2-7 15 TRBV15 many TGTGCCACCAGCAGAGAGACCCTCAGGGGAAACGAGCAGTACTTC CATSRETLRGNEQYF
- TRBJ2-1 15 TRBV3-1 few TGTGCCAGCAGCCAAGATTCGCGGTCTGGGGGTGAGCAGTTCTTC CASSQDSRSGGEQFF
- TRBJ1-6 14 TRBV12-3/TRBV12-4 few TGTGCCAGCAGCCAAGGGAAAAATAATTCACCCCTCCACTTT CASSQGKNNSPLHF
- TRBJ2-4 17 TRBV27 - TGTGCCAGCAGTCCCGGGACCTTAGCGCTAGCCAAAAACATTCAGTACTTC CASSPGTLALAKNIQYF
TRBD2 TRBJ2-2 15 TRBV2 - TGTGCCAGCAACAGACTAGCGGCGGTCACCGGGGAGCTGTTTTTT CASNRLAAVTGELFF
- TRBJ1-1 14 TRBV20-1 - TGCAGTGCTCCTCCGGGACACGGAAACACTGAAGCTTTCTTT CSAPPGHGNTEAFF
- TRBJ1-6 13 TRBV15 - TGTGCCACCAGCAGTGAAATTAGTTCACCCCTCCACTTT CATSSEISSPLHF
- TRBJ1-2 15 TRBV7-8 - TGTGCCAGCAGCCCCGGGACACTAGCTAGGGGTGGCTACACCTTC CASSPGTLARGGYTF
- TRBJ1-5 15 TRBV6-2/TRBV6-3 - TGTGCCAGCACCTTTCGAGGCTTAAGCTATCAGCCCCAGCATTTT CASTFRGLSYQPQHF
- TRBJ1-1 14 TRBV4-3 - TGCGCCAGCAGCCAGTTAGGCACGTACACTGAAGCTTTCTTT CASSQLGTYTEAFF
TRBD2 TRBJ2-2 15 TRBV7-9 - TGTGCCAGCAGAAGAGCGGCGGGAGGGGCCGGGGAGCTGTTTTTT CASRRAAGGAGELFF
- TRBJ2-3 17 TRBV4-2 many TGTGCCAGCAGCCAAGATCGGAGCGGATCACACACAGATACGCAGTATTTT CASSQDRSGSHTDTQYF
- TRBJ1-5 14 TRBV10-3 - TGTGCCATCAGTGAGTCGACAAGCAATCAGCCCCAGCATTTT CAISESTSNQPQHF
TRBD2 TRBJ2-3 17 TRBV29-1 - TGCAGCGTTGATAGGCAAGCGGGGGGACCCCCCGGAGATACGCAGTATTTT CSVDRQAGGPPGDTQYF
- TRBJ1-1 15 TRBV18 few TGTGCCAGCTCACCGACGGGTTCTAGAAGAACTGAAGCTTTCTTT CASSPTGSRRTEAFF
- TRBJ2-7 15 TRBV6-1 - TGTGCCAGCAGTGAAACTCGAGGAAATACCTACGAGCAGTACTTC CASSETRGNTYEQYF
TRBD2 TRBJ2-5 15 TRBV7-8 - TGTGCCAGCAGCTTGAGTAGGACTAGGAGAGAGACCCAGTACTTC CASSLSRTRRETQYF
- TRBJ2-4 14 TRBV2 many TGTGCCAGCCTCGATCAGCCAGCCAAAAACATTCAGTACTTC CASLDQPAKNIQYF
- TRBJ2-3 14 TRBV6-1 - TGTGCCAGCAGTGTCGCCTACCCCCCAGATACGCAGTATTTT CASSVAYPPDTQYF
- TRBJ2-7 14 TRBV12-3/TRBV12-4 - TGTGCCAGCAGTTTAGGTGGGAGTGGGTACGAGCAGTACTTC CASSLGGSGYEQYF
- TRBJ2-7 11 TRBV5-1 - TGCGCCAGCAGCTTGGCGGCCGAGCAGTACTTC CASSLAAEQYF
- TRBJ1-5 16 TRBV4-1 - TGCGCCAGCAGCCAAGTGGGTGACAGAAGTAATCAGCCCCAGCATTTT CASSQVGDRSNQPQHF
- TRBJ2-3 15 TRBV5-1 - TGCGCCAGCAGCTTGGTTTACAGGCCGGAGGATACGCAGTATTTT CASSLVYRPEDTQYF
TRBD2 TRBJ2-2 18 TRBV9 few TGTGCCAGCAGCGTAGGCCTAGCGGGGGCCCCCGGTGGCGGGGAGCTGTTTTTT CASSVGLAGAPGGGELFF